This T cell receptor beta chain was recovered during a study of identical twins. This clonotype has ten or more counts. The CDR3 is 15 residues long. V was pared by 2 bases and J by 0 bases, with 8 bases between. MiXCR was run by TCRdb on the 5' RACE reads, yielding one entry per CDR3 protein. The sample lists 520,000 or so distinct CDR3 sequences; roughly a fifth were seen once. These data were also reused for a study on T cells expressing NK-cell markers. Per that study: In six donors, dominant NKG2C+ clonotypes were roughly 1.0-8% of CD8+ T cells. The leading position in the CD3+CD56-NKG2C+ fraction of a few donors also went to these clonotypes.

The receptor comes from a woman under 30 in good health. The gene calls are TRBV12-3 or TRBV12-4 and TRBJ1-5, with D perhaps matching TRBD1 (5 bases). Source material: CD4+ T cells sorted from blood. CDR3 amino acids: CASSLQGLSNQPQHF. The DNA for the CDR3 is TGTGCCAGCAGTTTACAGGGACTTAGCAATCAGCCCCAGCATTTT.